This T cell receptor (beta chain) was observed in a study of shared clonotypes between healthy human individuals. This clone has more than one count but fewer than ten. Its antigen remains unidentified. Measured with immunoSEQ multiplex PCR; TCRdb has only the in-frame clones, and not every one. The table records 950,000 to 1,300,000 clones, around 75% of them present only once. Trimming took 2 bases from V and 5 from J, leaving 7 bases between them. The CDR3 is 13 amino acids. Per the germline V gene, CDR1 is MGHDK and CDR2 is SYGVNS. Broader study findings: Researchers sampled blood only, noting tissue repertoires likely differ. All-four-donor shared clonotypes had higher generation probabilities than non-shared clonotypes did.

There were no recent acute infections or vaccinations among the donors, who were healthy HIV-negative adults. CD4+ cells underwent separation, giving CD45RA+ naive and CD45RA-negative memory subsets. The chain couples TRBV25-1 to TRBJ1-5; no reliable D call. Sequenced sample: memory CD4+ T cells sorted from blood. Noted subset: CD45RA-negative fraction. This clonotype was obtained from a young man in good health. The CDR3 sequence is CASSENWDQPQHF. The CDR3 nucleotides are TGTGCCAGCAGTGAAAATTGGGATCAGCCCCAGCATTTT.